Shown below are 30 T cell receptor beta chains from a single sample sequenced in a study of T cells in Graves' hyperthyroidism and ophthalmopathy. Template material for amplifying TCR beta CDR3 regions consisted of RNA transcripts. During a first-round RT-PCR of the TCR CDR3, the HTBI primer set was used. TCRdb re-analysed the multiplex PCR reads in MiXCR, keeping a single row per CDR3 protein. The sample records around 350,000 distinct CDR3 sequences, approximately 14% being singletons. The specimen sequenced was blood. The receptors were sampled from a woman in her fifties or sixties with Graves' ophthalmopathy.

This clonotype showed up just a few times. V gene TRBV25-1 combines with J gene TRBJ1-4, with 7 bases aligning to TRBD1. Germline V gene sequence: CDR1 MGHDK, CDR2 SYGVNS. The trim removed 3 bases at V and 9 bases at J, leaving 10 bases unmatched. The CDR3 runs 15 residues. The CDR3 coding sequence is TGTGCCAGCAGTGAGACGATGACAGGGAGGCAAAAACTGTTTTTT. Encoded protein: CASSETMTGRQKLFF. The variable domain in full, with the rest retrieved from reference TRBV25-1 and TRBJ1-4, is EADIYQTPRYLVIGTGKKITLECSQTMGHDKMYWYQQDPGMELHLIHYSYGVNSTEKGDLSSESTVSRIRTEHFPLTLESARPSHTSQYLCASSETMTGRQKLFFGSGTQLSVL.

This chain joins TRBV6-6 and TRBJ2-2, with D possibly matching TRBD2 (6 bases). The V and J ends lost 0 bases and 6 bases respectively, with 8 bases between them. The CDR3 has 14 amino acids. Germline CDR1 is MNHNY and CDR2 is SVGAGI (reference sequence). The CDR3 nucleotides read TGTGCCAGCAGTTACTCGGGGGGTCCCGGGGAGCTGTTTTTT. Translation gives CASSYSGGPGELFF.

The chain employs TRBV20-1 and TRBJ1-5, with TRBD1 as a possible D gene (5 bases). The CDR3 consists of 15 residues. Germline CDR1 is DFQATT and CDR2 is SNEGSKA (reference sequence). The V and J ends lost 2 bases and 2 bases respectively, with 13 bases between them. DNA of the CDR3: TGCAGTGCTAGAAATCCAGGAGGGGGCAATCAGCCCCAGCATTTT. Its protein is CSARNPGGGNQPQHF.

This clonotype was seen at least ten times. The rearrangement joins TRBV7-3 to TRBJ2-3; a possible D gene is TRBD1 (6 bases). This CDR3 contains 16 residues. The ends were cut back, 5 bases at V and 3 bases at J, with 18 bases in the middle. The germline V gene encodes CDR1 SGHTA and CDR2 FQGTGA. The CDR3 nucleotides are TGTGCCAGCAGCCCCACGACAGGACGCGGTACAGATACGCAGTATTTT. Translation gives CASSPTTGRGTDTQYF.

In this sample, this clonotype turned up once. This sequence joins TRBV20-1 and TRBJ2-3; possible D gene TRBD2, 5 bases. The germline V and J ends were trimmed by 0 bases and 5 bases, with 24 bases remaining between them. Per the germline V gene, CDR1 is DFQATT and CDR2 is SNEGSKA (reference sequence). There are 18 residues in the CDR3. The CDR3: CSARESDSALPTGDTQYF. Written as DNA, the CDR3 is TGCAGTGCTAGAGAGAGCGATAGCGCTCTTCCCACCGGAGATACGCAGTATTTT.

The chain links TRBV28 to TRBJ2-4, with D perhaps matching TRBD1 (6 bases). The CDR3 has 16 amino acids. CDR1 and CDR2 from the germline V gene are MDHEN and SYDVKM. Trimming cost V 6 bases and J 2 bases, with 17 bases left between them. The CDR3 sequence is CASRSTGIGTKNIQYF. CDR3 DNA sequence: TGTGCCAGCAGAAGCACAGGGATTGGGACCAAAAACATTCAGTACTTC.

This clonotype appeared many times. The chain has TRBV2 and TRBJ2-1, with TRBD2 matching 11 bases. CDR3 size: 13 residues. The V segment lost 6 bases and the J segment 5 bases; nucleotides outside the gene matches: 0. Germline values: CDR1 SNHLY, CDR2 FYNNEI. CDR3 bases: TGTGCCAGCAGGACTAGCGGGAACAATGAGCAGTTCTTC. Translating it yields CASRTSGNNEQFF.

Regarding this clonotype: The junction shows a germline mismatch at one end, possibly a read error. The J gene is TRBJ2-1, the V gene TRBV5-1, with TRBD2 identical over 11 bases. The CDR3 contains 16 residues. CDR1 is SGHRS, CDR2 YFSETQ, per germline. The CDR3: CASSQTSGARYNEQFF. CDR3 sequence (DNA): TGTGCCAGCAGCCAGACTAGCGGGGCCCGATACAATGAGCAGTTCTTC.

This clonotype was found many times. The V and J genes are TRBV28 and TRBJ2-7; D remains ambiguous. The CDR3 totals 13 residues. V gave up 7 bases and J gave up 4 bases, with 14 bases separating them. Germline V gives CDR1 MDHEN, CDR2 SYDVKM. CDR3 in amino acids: CASNHPNGYEQYF. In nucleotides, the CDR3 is TGTGCCAGCAACCATCCGAACGGATACGAGCAGTACTTC.

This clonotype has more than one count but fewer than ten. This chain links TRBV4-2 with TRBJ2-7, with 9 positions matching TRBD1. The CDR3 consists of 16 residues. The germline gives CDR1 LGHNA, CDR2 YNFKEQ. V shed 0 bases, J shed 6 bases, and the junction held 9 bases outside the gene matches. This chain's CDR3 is CASSQDRGDRVAEQYF. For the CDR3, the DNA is TGTGCCAGCAGCCAAGATCGGGGGGACAGGGTTGCCGAGCAGTACTTC.

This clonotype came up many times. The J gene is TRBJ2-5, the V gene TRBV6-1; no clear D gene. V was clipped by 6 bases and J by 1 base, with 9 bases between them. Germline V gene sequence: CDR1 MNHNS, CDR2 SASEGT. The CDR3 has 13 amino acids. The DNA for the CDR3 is TGTGCCAGCAGCGATACGACCCAAGAGACCCAGTACTTC. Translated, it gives CASSDTTQETQYF.

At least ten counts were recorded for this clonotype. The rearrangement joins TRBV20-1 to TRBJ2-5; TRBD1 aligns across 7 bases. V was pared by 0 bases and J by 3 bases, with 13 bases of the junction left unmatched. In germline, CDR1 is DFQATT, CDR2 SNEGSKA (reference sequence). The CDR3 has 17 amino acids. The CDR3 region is CSARDPWQGELKETQYF. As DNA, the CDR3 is TGCAGTGCTAGAGATCCCTGGCAGGGGGAATTGAAAGAGACCCAGTACTTC.

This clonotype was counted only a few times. This CDR3 reads CASSLRPGGGSGELFF. The DNA of the CDR3 is TGTGCCAGCAGTTTAAGGCCGGGAGGTGGGTCCGGGGAGCTGTTTTTT. The V call is TRBV28, the J call TRBJ2-2, with 7 bases that match TRBD2. CDR1 and CDR2 from the germline V gene are MDHEN and SYDVKM. V trimming: 2 bases; J trimming: 6 bases; junction bases outside the gene matches: 9. The CDR3 is made up of 16 amino acids.

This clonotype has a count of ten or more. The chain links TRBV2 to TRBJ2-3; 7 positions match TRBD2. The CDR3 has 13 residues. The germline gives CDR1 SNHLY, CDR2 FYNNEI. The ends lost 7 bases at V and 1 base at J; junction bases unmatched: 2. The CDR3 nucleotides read TGTGCCAGCATGGCGGGAGGCACAGATACGCAGTATTTT. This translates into CASMAGGTDTQYF.

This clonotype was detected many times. Here the CDR3 DNA reads TGTGCCAGCAGCTTGTCTTTAGGACCCGAGGGGTACGAGCAGTACTTC. As protein: CASSLSLGPEGYEQYF. The chain uses TRBV7-2 and TRBJ2-7, with D tentatively TRBD1 or TRBD2 (5 bases each). The length of the CDR3 is 16 residues. CDR1 and CDR2 from the germline V gene are SGHTA and FQGNSA. With 3 bases removed from V and 4 bases from J, the gap between germline ends came to 19 bases.

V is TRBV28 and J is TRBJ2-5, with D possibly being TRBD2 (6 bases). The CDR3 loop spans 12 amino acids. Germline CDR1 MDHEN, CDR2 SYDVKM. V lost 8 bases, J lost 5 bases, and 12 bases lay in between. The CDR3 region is CASGPGVETQYF. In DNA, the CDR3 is TGTGCCAGCGGTCCGGGAGTGGAGACCCAGTACTTC.

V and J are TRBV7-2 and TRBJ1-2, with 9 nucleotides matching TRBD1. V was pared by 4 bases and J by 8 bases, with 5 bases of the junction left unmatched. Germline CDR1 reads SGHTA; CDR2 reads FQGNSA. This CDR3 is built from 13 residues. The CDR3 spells CASSSQGARGYTF. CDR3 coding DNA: TGTGCCAGCAGCTCACAGGGGGCGCGGGGCTACACCTTC. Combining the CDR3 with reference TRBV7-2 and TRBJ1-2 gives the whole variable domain GAGVSQSPSNKVTEKGKDVELRCDPISGHTALYWYRQSLGQGLEFLIYFQGNSAPDKSGLPSDRFSAERTGGSVSTLTIQRTQQEDSAVYLCASSSQGARGYTFGSGTRLTVV.

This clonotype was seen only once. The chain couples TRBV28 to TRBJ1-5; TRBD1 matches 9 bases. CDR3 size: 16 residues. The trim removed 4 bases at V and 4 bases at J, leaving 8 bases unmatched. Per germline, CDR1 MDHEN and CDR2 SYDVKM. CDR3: CASSSSTGGQNQPQHF. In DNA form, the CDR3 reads TGTGCCAGCAGTTCGTCGACAGGGGGACAGAATCAGCCCCAGCATTTT. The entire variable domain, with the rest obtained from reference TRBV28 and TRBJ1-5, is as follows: DVKVTQSSRYLVKRTGEKVFLECVQDMDHENMFWYRQDPGLGLRLIYFSYDVKMKEKGDIPEGYSVSREKKERFSLILESASTNQTSMYLCASSSSTGGQNQPQHFGDGTRLSIL.

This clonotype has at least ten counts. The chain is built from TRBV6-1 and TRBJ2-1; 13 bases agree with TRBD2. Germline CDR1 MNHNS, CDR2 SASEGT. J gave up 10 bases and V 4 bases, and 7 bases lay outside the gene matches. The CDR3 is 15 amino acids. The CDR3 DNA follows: TGTGCCAGCAGTGCCCGGACTAGCGGGAGCATGGAGCAGTTCTTC. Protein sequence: CASSARTSGSMEQFF.

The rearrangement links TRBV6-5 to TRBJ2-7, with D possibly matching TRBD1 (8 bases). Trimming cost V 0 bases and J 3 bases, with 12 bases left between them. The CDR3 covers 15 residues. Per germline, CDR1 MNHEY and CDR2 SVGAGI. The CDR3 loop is CASSYSTGGGYEQYF. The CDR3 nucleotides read TGTGCCAGCAGTTACTCTACAGGGGGGGGCTACGAGCAGTACTTC.

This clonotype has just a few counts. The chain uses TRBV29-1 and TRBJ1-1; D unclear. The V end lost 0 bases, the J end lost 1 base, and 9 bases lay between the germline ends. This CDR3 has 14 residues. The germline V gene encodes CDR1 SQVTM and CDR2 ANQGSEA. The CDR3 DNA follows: TGCAGCGTTGAAGAGTTAACCCCGAACACTGAAGCTTTCTTT. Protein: CSVEELTPNTEAFF.

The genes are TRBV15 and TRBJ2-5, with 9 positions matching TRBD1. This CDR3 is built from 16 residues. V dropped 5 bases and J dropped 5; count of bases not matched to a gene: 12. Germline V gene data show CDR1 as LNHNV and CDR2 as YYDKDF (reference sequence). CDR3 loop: CATSRALGQGWETQYF. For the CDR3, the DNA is TGTGCCACCAGCCGCGCCTTGGGACAGGGATGGGAGACCCAGTACTTC.

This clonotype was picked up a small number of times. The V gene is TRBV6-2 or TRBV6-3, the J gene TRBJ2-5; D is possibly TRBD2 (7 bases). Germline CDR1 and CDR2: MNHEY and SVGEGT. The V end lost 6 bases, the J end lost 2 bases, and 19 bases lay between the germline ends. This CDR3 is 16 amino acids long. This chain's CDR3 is CASRPTLKGGQETQYF. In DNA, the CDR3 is TGTGCCAGCAGGCCCACTCTGAAGGGGGGGCAAGAGACCCAGTACTTC.

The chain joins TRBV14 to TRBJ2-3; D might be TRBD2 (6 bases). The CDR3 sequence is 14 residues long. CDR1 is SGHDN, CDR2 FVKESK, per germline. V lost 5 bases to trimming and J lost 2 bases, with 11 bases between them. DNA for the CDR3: TGTGCCAGCAGCGAAGGGACTCTCACAGATACGCAGTATTTT. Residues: CASSEGTLTDTQYF.

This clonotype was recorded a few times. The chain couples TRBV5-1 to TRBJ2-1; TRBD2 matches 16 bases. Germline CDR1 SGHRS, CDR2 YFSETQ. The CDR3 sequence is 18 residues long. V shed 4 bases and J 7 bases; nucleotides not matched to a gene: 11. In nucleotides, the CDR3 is TGCGCCAGCAGCGGGGGACTAGCGGGAGGGCCCGGGGGAAATGAGCAGTTCTTC. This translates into CASSGGLAGGPGGNEQFF.

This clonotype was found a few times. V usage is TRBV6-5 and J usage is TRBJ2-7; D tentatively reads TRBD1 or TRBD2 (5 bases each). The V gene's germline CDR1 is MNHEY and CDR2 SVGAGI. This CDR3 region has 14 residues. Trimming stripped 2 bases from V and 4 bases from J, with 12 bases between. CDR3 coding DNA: TGTGCCAGCAGTTACGGTAGGGGAGATTACGAGCAGTACTTC. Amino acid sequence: CASSYGRGDYEQYF.

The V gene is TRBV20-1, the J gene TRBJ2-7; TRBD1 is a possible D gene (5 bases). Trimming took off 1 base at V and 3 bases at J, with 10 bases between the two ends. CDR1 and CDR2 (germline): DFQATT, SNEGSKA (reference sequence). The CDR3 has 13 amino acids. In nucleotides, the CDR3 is TGCAGTGCTAGAGGGCAGGGCGTCTACGAGCAGTACTTC. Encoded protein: CSARGQGVYEQYF.

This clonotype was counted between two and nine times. The CDR3 protein is CSAEAGGPSGANVLTF. The CDR3 nucleotides read TGCAGTGCTGAAGCGGGAGGGCCGTCTGGGGCCAACGTCCTGACTTTC. The chain couples TRBV20-1 to TRBJ2-6; TRBD2 agrees at 10 bases. V shed 5 bases, J shed 1 base, and the junction held 5 bases outside the gene matches. The length of the CDR3 is 16 residues. The V gene's germline CDR1 is DFQATT and CDR2 SNEGSKA (reference sequence).

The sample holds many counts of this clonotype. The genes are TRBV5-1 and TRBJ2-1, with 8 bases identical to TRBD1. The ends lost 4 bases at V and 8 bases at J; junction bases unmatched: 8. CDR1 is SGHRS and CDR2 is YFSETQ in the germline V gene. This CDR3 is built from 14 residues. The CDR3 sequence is CASSPDRVVHEQFF. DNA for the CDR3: TGCGCCAGCAGCCCGGACAGGGTTGTGCATGAGCAGTTCTTC.

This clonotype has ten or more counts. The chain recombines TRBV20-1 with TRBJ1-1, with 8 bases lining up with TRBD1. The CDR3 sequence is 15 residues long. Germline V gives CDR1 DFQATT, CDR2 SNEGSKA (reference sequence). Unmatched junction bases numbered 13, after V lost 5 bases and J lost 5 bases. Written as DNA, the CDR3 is TGCAGTGCTGATCCGGGACAGGCGGAAAGGACTGAAGCTTTCTTT. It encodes CSADPGQAERTEAFF.